The source of this T cell receptor beta chain is a study of T-cell reconstitution after alpha-beta-depleted transplantation in children. This clonotype was counted only a few times. Trimming shortened V by 7 bases and J by 5 bases, and 17 bases separated the two germline ends. The germline V gene encodes CDR1 LGHNA and CDR2 YNFKEQ. The CDR3 length is 14 residues. TCRbeta library construction was performed incorporating unique molecular identifiers. TCRdb ran MiXCR on the PCR reads and lists one entry per CDR3 protein. The sample shows about 480,000 distinct CDR3 sequences, around 12% of them seen only once.

This clonotype was obtained from a human donor who donated a stem cell graft to a child with combined immunodeficiency. The V call is TRBV4-2, the J call TRBJ1-1; unclear D gene. Here the sequenced sample was PBMCs from the stem cell graft donor, taken from the stem cell graft. Written as DNA, the CDR3 is TGTGCCAGCACCAGCCTACCGGGAGAGACTGAAGCTTTCTTT. Protein sequence: CASTSLPGETEAFF.